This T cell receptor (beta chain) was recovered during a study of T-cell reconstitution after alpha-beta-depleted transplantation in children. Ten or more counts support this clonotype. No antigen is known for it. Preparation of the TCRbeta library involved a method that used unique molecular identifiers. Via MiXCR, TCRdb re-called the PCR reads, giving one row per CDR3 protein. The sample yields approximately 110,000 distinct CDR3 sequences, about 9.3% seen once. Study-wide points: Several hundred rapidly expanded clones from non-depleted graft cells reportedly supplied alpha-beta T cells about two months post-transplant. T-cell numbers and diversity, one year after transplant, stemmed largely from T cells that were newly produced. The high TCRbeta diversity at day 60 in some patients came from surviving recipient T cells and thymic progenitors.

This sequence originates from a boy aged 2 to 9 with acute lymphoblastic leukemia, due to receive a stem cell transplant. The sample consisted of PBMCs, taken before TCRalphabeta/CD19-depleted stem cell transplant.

The CDR3: CASSSSVVVAGNTDTQYF. DNA for the CDR3: TGTGCCAGCAGCTCAAGTGTGGTGGTAGCGGGTAACACAGATACGCAGTATTTT. V gene TRBV11-2 combines with J gene TRBJ2-3; TRBD2 matches 7 bases. CDR1 is SGHAT and CDR2 is FQNNGV in the germline V gene. J lost 2 bases, V lost 4 bases, and 15 bases had no gene match. The CDR3 is 18 residues long.